This T cell receptor (beta chain) was found in a study of regulatory T cells in long-lasting Graves disease. The V gene's germline CDR1 is SGHAT and CDR2 FQNNGV. With 6 bases removed from V and 1 base from J, the gap between germline ends came to 18 bases. The CDR3 runs to 16 residues. Study observations and caveats: With persistent disease, TRBV28, TRBJ1-2 and TRBJ2-5 were the favored segments.

TCR beta libraries were built with iRepertoire HTBI primers and Arm-PCR of CDR3 regions. TCRdb re-called the multiplex PCR reads with MiXCR, one entry per CDR3 protein. This table has approximately 290,000 distinct CDR3 sequences, under 25% appearing once. Time point defined: persistent/refractory GD, antithyroid drugs over 5 years with positive TRAb. Following extraction of RNA from PBMCs, that RNA was used to make the TCR library. This clonotype was recorded at least ten times. What it recognizes is unknown. The V gene is TRBV11-2, the J gene TRBJ2-5, with a tentative D call TRBD1 (7 bases). This TCR derives from a female donor with Graves disease. Material: peripheral blood mononuclear cells (PBMCs), obtained when the disease was refractory, from a patient treated with antithyroid drugs. The CDR3 region has the DNA TGTGCCAGCAGGAGAACGACAGGGAGGACCCAAGAGACCCAGTACTTC. As protein: CASRRTTGRTQETQYF.